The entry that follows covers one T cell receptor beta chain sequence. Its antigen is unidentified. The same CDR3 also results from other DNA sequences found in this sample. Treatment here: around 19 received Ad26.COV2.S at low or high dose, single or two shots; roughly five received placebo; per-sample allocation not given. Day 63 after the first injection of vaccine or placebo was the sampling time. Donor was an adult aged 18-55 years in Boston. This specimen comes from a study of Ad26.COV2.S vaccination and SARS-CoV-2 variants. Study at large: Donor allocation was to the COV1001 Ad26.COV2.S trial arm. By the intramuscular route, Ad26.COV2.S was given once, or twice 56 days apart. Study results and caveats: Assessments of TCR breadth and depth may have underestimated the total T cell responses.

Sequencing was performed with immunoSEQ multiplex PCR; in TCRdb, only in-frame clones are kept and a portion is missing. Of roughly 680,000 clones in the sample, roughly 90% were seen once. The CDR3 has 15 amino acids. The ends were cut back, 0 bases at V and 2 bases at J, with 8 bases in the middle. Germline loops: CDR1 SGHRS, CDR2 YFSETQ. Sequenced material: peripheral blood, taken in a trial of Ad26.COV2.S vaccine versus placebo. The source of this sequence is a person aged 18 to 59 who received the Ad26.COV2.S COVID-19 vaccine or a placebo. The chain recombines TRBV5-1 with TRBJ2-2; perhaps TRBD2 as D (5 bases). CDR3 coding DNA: TGCGCCAGCAGCTTGGGTACTAGAAACACCGGGGAGCTGTTTTTT. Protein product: CASSLGTRNTGELFF.